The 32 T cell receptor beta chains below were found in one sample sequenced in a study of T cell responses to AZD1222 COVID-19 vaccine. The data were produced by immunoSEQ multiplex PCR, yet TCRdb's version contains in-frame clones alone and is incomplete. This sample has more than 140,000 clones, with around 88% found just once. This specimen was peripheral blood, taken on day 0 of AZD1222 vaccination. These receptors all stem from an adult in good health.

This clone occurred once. This CDR3 is CATSDSSGSVTQYF. The CDR3, as DNA: TGTGCCACCAGTGATTCTAGCGGGAGTGTTACGCAGTATTTT. The rearrangement uses TRBV24-1 and TRBJ2-3, with 10 bases aligning to TRBD2. Germline V gene data show CDR1 as KGHDR and CDR2 as SFDVKD. The CDR3 runs 14 residues. After removal of 2 bases from V and 8 bases from J, the junction contained 3 bases not matched to a gene.

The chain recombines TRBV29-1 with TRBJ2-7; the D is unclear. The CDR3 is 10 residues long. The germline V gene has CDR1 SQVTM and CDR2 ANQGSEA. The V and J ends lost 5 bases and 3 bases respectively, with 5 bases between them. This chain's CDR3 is CSVKDYEQYF. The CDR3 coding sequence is TGCAGCGTTAAGGACTACGAGCAGTACTTC.

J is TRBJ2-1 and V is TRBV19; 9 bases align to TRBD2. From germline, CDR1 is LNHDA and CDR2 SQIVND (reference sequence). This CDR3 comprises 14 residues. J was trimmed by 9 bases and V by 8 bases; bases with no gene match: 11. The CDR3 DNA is TGTGCCAGTTCCGTGGCGGGAGGGCTAGGTGAGCAGTTCTTC. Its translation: CASSVAGGLGEQFF.

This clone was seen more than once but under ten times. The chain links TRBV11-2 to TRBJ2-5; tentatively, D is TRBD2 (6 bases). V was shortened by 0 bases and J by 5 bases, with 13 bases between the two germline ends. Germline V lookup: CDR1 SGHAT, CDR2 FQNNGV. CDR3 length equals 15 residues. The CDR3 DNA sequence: TGTGCCAGCAGCTTAGATCTGGGGGGTTGGGAGACCCAGTACTTC. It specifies CASSLDLGGWETQYF.

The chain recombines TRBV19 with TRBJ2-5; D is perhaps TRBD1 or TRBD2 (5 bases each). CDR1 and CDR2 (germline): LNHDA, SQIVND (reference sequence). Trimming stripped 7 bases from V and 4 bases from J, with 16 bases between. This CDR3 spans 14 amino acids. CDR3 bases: TGTGCCAGTACCGGGACGCCGAACAGAGAGACCCAGTACTTC. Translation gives CASTGTPNRETQYF.

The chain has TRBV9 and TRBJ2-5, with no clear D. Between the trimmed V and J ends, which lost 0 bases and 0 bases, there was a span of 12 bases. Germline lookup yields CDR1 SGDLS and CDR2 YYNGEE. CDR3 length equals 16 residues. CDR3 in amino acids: CASSVVGFGDQETQYF. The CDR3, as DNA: TGTGCCAGCAGCGTAGTGGGGTTTGGGGACCAAGAGACCCAGTACTTC.

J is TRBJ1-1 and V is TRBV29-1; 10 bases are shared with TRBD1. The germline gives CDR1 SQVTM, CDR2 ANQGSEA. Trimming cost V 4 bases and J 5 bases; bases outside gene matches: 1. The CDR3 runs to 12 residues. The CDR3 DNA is TGCAGCGTTGGGGACAGGGGTACTGAAGCTTTCTTT. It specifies CSVGDRGTEAFF.

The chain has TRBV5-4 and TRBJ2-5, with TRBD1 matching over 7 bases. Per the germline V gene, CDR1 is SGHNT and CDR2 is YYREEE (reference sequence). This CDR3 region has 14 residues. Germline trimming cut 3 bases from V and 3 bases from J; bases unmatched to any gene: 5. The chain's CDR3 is CASSWDSKEETQYF. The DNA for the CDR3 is TGTGCCAGCAGCTGGGACAGCAAAGAAGAGACCCAGTACTTC. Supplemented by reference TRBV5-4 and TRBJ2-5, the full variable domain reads ETGVTQSPTHLIKTRGQQVTLRCSSQSGHNTVSWYQQALGQGPQFIFQYYREEENGRGNFPPRFSGLQFPNYSSELNVNALELDDSALYLCASSWDSKEETQYFGPGTRLLVL.

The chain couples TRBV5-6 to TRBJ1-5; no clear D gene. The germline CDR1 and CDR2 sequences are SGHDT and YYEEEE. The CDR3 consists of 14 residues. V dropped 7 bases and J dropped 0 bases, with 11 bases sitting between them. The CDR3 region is CASSRRGSNQPQHF. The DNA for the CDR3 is TGTGCCAGCTCGCGACGGGGTAGCAATCAGCCCCAGCATTTT.

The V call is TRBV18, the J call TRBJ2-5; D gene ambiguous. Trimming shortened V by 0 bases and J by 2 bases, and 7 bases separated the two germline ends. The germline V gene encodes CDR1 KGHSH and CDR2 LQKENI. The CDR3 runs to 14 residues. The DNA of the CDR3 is TGTGCCAGCTCACCACCGAATGTGCAAGAGACCCAGTACTTC. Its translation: CASSPPNVQETQYF.

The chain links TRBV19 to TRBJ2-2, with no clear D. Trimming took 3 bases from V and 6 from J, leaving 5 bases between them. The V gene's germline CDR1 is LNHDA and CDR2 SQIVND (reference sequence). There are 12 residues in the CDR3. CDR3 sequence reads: CASSIVAGELFF. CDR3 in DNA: TGTGCCAGTAGTATTGTGGCCGGGGAGCTGTTTTTT.

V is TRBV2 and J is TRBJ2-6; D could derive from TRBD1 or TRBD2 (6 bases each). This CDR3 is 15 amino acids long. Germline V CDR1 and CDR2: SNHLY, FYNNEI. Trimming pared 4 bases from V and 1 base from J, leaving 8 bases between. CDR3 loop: CASSGRGSGANVLTF. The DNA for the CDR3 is TGTGCCAGCAGTGGGAGGGGGTCTGGGGCCAACGTCCTGACTTTC.

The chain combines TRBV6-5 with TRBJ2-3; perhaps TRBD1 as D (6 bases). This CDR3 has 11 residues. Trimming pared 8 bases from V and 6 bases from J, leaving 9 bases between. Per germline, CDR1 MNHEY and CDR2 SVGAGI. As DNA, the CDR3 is TGTGCCAGCCACCAGGGGGATACGCAGTATTTT. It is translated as CASHQGDTQYF.

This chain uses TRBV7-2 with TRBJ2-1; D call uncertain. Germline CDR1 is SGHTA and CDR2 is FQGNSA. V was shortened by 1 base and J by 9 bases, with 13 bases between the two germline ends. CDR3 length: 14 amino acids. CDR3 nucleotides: TGTGCCAGCAGCTTAGGGCCCCCACTCCCTGAGCAGTTCTTC. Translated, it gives CASSLGPPLPEQFF.

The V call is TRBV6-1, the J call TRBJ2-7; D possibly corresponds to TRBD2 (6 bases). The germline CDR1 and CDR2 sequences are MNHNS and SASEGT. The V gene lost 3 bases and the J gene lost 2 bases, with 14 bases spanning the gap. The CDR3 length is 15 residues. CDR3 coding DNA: TGTGCCAGCAGTGAGGCCGGGGGAGCCGCCTACGAGCAGTACTTC. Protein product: CASSEAGGAAYEQYF.

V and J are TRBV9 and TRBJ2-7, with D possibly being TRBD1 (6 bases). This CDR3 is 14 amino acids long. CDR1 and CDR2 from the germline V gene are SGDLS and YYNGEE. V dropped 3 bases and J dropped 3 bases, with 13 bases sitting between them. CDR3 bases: TGTGCCAGCAGCGCCACAGGGTTGGGCTACGAGCAGTACTTC. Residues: CASSATGLGYEQYF.

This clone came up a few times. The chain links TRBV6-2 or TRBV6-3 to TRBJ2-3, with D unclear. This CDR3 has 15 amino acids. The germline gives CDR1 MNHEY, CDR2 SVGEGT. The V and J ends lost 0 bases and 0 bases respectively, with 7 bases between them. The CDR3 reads CASSYSPDSTDTQYF. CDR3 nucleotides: TGTGCCAGCAGTTACTCGCCGGACAGCACAGATACGCAGTATTTT.

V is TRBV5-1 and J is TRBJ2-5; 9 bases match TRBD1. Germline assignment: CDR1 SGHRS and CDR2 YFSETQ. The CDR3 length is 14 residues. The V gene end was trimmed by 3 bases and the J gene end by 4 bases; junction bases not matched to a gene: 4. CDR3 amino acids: CASSSRQGGETQYF. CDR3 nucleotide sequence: TGCGCCAGCAGCTCCAGACAGGGGGGAGAGACCCAGTACTTC.

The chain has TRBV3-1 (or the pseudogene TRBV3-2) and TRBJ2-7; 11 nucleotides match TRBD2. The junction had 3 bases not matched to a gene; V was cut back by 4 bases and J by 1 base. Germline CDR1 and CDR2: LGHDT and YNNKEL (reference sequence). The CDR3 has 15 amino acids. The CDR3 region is CASSPTSGSSYEQYF. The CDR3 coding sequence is TGTGCCAGCAGCCCCACTAGCGGGAGTTCCTACGAGCAGTACTTC.

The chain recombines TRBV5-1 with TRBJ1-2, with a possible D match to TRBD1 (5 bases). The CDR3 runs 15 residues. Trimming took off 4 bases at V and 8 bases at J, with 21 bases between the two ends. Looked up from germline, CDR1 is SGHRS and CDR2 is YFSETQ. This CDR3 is CASSPGTGLLYGYTF. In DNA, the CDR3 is TGCGCCAGCAGCCCGGGGACGGGGCTCTTATACGGCTACACCTTC. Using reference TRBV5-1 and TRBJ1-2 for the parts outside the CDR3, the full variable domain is KAGVTQTPRYLIKTRGQQVTLSCSPISGHRSVSWYQQTPGQGLQFLFEYFSETQRNKGNFPGRFSGRQFSNSRSEMNVSTLELGDSALYLCASSPGTGLLYGYTFGSGTRLTVV.

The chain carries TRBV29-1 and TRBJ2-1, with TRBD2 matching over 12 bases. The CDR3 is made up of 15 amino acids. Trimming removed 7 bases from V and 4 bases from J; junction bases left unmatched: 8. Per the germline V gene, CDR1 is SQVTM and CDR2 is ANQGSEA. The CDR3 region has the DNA TGCAGCGCACGGGAGCTAGCGGGAGGGTACAATGAGCAGTTCTTC. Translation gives CSARELAGGYNEQFF.

The CDR3 DNA sequence: TGTGCTAGTGGTTTGCCCCCGGGTGCACCTGAAGCTTTCTTT. Translation: CASGLPPGAPEAFF. This chain uses TRBV12-5 with TRBJ1-1; D gene unclear. Looked up from germline, CDR1 is LGHNT and CDR2 is FRNRAP. This CDR3 region has 14 residues. The ends were cut back, 2 bases at V and 6 bases at J, with 13 bases in the middle.

The CDR3 here is CASSIGRSYEQYF. The CDR3 DNA sequence: TGTGCCAGTAGTATCGGACGGTCCTACGAGCAGTACTTC. The chain carries TRBV19 and TRBJ2-7; D unclear. The CDR3 has 13 amino acids. Trimming cost V 3 bases and J 1 base, with 7 bases left between them. The germline V gene has CDR1 LNHDA and CDR2 SQIVND (reference sequence). The full variable domain, completed using reference TRBV19 and TRBJ2-7, is DGGITQSPKYLFRKEGQNVTLSCEQNLNHDAMYWYRQDPGQGLRLIYYSQIVNDFQKGDIAEGYSVSREKKESFPLTVTSAQKNPTAFYLCASSIGRSYEQYFGPGTRLTVT.

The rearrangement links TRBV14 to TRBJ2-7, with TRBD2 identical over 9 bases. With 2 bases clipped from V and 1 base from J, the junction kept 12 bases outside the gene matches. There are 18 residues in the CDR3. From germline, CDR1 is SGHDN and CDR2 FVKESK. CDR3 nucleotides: TGTGCCAGCAGCCAAAGGGGTCGTAATAGCGGGAGTTCCTACGAGCAGTACTTC. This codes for CASSQRGRNSGSSYEQYF.

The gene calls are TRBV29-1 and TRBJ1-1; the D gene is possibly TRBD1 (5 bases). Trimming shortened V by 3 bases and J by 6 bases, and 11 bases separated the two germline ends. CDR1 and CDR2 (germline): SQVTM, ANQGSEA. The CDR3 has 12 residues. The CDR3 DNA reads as TGCAGCGTTGAGTGGCAGGGAGCTGAAGCTTTCTTT. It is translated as CSVEWQGAEAFF. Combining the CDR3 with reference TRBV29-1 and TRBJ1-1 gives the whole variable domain SAVISQKPSRDICQRGTSLTIQCQVDSQVTMMFWYRQQPGQSLTLIATANQGSEATYESGFVIDKFPISRPNLTFSTLTVSNMSPEDSSIYLCSVEWQGAEAFFGQGTRLTVV.

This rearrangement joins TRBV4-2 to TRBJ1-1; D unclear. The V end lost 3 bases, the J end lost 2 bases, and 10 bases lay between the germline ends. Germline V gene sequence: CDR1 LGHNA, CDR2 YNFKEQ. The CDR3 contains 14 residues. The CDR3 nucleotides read TGTGCCAGCAGCCACCCTTCTGACAACACTGAAGCTTTCTTT. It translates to CASSHPSDNTEAFF.

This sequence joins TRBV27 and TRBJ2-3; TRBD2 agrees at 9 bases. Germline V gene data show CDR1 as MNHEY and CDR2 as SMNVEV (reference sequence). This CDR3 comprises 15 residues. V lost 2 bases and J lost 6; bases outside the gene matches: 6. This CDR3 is CASSLMAGGPDTQYF. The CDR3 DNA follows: TGTGCCAGCAGTTTAATGGCGGGAGGGCCCGATACGCAGTATTTT.

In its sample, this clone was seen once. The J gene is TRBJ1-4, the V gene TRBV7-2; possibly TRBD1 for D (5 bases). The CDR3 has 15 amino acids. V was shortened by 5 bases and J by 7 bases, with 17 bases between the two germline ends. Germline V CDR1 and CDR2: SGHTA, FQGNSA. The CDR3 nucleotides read TGTGCCAGCAGCCCTTTGGGGGGAACAAGTGAAAAACTGTTTTTT. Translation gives CASSPLGGTSEKLFF.

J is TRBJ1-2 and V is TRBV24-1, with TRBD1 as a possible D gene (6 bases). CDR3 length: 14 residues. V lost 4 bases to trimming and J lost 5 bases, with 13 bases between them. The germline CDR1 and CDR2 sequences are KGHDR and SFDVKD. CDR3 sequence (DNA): TGTGCCACCAGTGACTTAGGACAGTCTTATGGCTACACCTTC. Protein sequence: CATSDLGQSYGYTF.

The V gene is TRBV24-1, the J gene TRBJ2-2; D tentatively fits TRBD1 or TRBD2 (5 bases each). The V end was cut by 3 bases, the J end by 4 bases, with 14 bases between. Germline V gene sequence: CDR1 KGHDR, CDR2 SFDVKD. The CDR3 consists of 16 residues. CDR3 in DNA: TGTGCCACCAGTGATGGGACCTACCGAGGCACCGGGGAGCTGTTTTTT. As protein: CATSDGTYRGTGELFF.

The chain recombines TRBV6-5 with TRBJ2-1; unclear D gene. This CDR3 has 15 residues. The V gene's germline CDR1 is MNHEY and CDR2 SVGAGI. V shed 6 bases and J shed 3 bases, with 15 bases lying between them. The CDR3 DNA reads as TGTGCCAGCAGCCCGGAGAGGTCGAACTACAATGAGCAGTTCTTC. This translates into CASSPERSNYNEQFF.

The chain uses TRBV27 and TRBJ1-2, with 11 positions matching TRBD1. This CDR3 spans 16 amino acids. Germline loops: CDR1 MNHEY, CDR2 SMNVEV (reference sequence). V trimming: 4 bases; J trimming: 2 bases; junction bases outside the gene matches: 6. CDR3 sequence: CASSYERTGGNYGYTF. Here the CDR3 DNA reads TGTGCCAGCAGTTACGAACGGACAGGGGGCAACTATGGCTACACCTTC.